Shown below are 18 T cell receptor beta chains from a single sample sequenced in a study of blood T cell repertoires in COVID-19. Clones were sequenced by immunoSEQ multiplex PCR, and TCRdb holds only the in-frame ones, with some missing. The sample includes roughly 100,000 clones, 75% to 90% of them seen just once. Source material: peripheral blood. The receptors stem from a woman between 70 and 85 years old with acute or convalescent COVID-19.

The chain is built from TRBV27 and TRBJ1-1; TRBD1 matches at 7 bases. V trimming: 8 bases; J trimming: 3 bases; junction bases outside the gene matches: 9. Looked up from germline, CDR1 is MNHEY and CDR2 is SMNVEV (reference sequence). The CDR3 has 14 residues. CDR3 nucleotide sequence: TGTGCCAGCTCCAAGAAGGGACAGTACACTGAAGCTTTCTTT. This translates into CASSKKGQYTEAFF.

The chain links TRBV3-1 (or the pseudogene TRBV3-2) to TRBJ2-3, with 7 bases aligning to TRBD2. V dropped 5 bases and J dropped 0; count of bases not matched to a gene: 5. The CDR3 totals 15 residues. Germline V lookup: CDR1 LGHDT, CDR2 YNNKEL (reference sequence). This CDR3 reads CASSARTRSTDTQYF. CDR3 DNA: TGTGCCAGCAGCGCGAGGACTAGGAGCACAGATACGCAGTATTTT.

This clone came up once. The chain recombines TRBV5-4 with TRBJ2-3; 7 positions agree with TRBD1. Trimming at V came to 0 bases and at J to 2 bases, leaving 6 bases not matched to a gene. Germline lookup yields CDR1 SGHNT and CDR2 YYREEE (reference sequence). The length of the CDR3 is 16 residues. The CDR3 coding sequence is TGTGCCAGCAGCTTGGGAATAGGGGGCAACACAGATACGCAGTATTTT. It translates to CASSLGIGGNTDTQYF.

This clone was seen a single time. The chain uses TRBV2 and TRBJ1-6; 7 bases fit TRBD1. From germline, CDR1 is SNHLY and CDR2 FYNNEI. Trimming removed 6 bases from V and 3 bases from J; junction bases left unmatched: 5. The CDR3 runs to 15 residues. As DNA, the CDR3 is TGTGCCAGCAGGATGACAGGGAGCTATAATTCACCCCTCCACTTT. Translated: CASRMTGSYNSPLHF.

The sample holds a few counts of this clone. An end of the junction does not agree with germline; a read error may underlie this. The chain joins TRBV7-7 to TRBJ2-7; TRBD2 matches 10 bases. Germline V gene data show CDR1 as SSHAT and CDR2 as FNYEAQ (reference sequence). The CDR3 spans 13 residues. The CDR3 here is CASSIASGSEQYF. The DNA for the CDR3 is TGTGCTAGCAGCATAGCTAGCGGGAGTGAGCAGTACTTC.

The CDR3 is CASSFYSGTNYGYTF. In nucleotides, the CDR3 is TGTGCCAGCAGTTTTTACTCAGGAACAAACTATGGCTACACCTTC. The chain has TRBV28 and TRBJ1-2; D gene ambiguous. This CDR3 has 15 amino acids. V dropped 3 bases and J dropped 2 bases, with 13 bases sitting between them. Germline lookup yields CDR1 MDHEN and CDR2 SYDVKM.

The chain employs TRBV13 and TRBJ2-1; 8 nucleotides match TRBD1. The CDR3 loop spans 14 amino acids. Germline V gene sequence: CDR1 PRHDT, CDR2 FYEKMQ (reference sequence). The ends lost 3 bases at V and 7 bases at J; junction bases unmatched: 5. This chain's CDR3 is CASSFRTGKNEQFF. CDR3 coding DNA: TGTGCCAGCAGCTTCAGGACAGGGAAAAATGAGCAGTTCTTC.

V gene TRBV3-1 (or the pseudogene TRBV3-2) combines with J gene TRBJ1-5, with 8 bases matching TRBD1. This CDR3 has 16 residues. Germline CDR1 reads LGHDT; CDR2 reads YNNKEL (reference sequence). Losses at the gene ends were 2 bases for V and 2 bases for J; bases not matched to a gene: 5. Here the CDR3 reads CASSQSGQGGNQPQHF. The CDR3, as DNA: TGTGCCAGCAGCCAATCCGGACAGGGAGGCAATCAGCCCCAGCATTTT.

CDR3 coding DNA: TGTGCCAGCAGCTCTCCATCCGGACAGCTGCGCAATCAGCCCCAGCATTTT. This gives the protein CASSSPSGQLRNQPQHF. J is TRBJ1-5 and V is TRBV7-2, with a weak D call TRBD1 (6 bases). Germline CDR1 is SGHTA and CDR2 is FQGNSA. The CDR3 is 17 amino acids. V lost 4 bases and J 2 bases, leaving 18 bases between the germline ends.

The rearrangement links TRBV28 to TRBJ1-5; 7 bases align to TRBD1. The V segment lost 6 bases and the J segment 3 bases; nucleotides outside the gene matches: 5. The CDR3 sequence is 14 residues long. CDR1 and CDR2 from the germline V gene are MDHEN and SYDVKM. CDR3 sequence: CASRETGNNQPQHF. The CDR3 DNA sequence: TGTGCCAGCAGGGAGACAGGGAACAATCAGCCCCAGCATTTT. The whole variable domain, remainder taken from reference TRBV28 and TRBJ1-5, is DVKVTQSSRYLVKRTGEKVFLECVQDMDHENMFWYRQDPGLGLRLIYFSYDVKMKEKGDIPEGYSVSREKKERFSLILESASTNQTSMYLCASRETGNNQPQHFGDGTRLSIL.

The V gene is TRBV6-6, the J gene TRBJ1-2; D might be TRBD1 (5 bases). The CDR3 is 15 residues long. V lost 4 bases and J 0 bases, leaving 12 bases between the germline ends. Germline V gene lookup returns CDR1 MNHNY and CDR2 SVGAGI (reference sequence). CDR3 sequence (DNA): TGTGCCAGCAGTTCCTCGCAGACAGCTAACTATGGCTACACCTTC. It yields the protein CASSSSQTANYGYTF.

The rearrangement uses TRBV2 and TRBJ1-6; 9 bases match TRBD1. The CDR3 runs 15 residues. Germline V gene data show CDR1 as SNHLY and CDR2 as FYNNEI. J lost 5 bases, V lost 8 bases, and 7 bases had no gene match. CDR3 nucleotides: TGTGCCAGCCTGGGACAGGGAGTAAATAATTCACCCCTCCACTTT. Protein product: CASLGQGVNNSPLHF.

The CDR3 sequence: CASSQGGSGNTIYF. The CDR3 DNA reads TGTGCCAGCAGCCAAGGAGGATCCGGAAACACCATATATTTT. The chain carries TRBV3-1 (or the pseudogene TRBV3-2) and TRBJ1-3; no clear D. Trimming pared 1 base from V and 4 bases from J, leaving 8 bases between. Germline CDR1 LGHDT, CDR2 YNNKEL (reference sequence). CDR3 length: 14 amino acids.

V gene TRBV24-1 combines with J gene TRBJ2-1; 9 bases map to TRBD2. The V gene's germline CDR1 is KGHDR and CDR2 SFDVKD. CDR3 length equals 16 residues. V gave up 3 bases and J gave up 5 bases; unmatched junction bases: 7. DNA for the CDR3: TGTGCCACCAGTGATCGTAGCGGGAGAGGGAACAATGAGCAGTTCTTC. Encoded protein: CATSDRSGRGNNEQFF.

This chain uses TRBV3-1 (or the pseudogene TRBV3-2) with TRBJ2-3; no reliable D call. With 1 base removed from V and 6 bases from J, the gap between germline ends came to 14 bases. The germline CDR1 and CDR2 sequences are LGHDT and YNNKEL (reference sequence). This CDR3 contains 15 residues. The CDR3 spells CASSQGGGPRDTQYF. CDR3 coding DNA: TGTGCCAGCAGCCAAGGCGGCGGTCCTCGCGATACGCAGTATTTT.

This clone was counted a few times. The chain joins TRBV11-2 to TRBJ2-2; weak D call: TRBD2 (6 bases). This CDR3 contains 16 residues. V gave up 1 base and J gave up 4 bases, with 13 bases separating them. CDR1 and CDR2 (germline): SGHAT, FQNNGV. The DNA for the CDR3 is TGTGCCAGCAGCTTAGTACTAGCCTTGGGCACCGGGGAGCTGTTTTTT. Amino acid sequence: CASSLVLALGTGELFF.

This chain links TRBV19 with TRBJ2-3; tentative D call: TRBD2 (5 bases). CDR1 is LNHDA, CDR2 SQIVND, per germline (reference sequence). This CDR3 has 11 amino acids. Trimming pared 7 bases from V and 5 bases from J, leaving 7 bases between. The CDR3 nucleotides read TGTGCCAGTATCCGGGGAGATACGCAGTATTTT. Protein product: CASIRGDTQYF.

The rearrangement links TRBV6-5 to TRBJ2-3; D is uncertain. This CDR3 region has 14 residues. Looked up from germline, CDR1 is MNHEY and CDR2 is SVGAGI. Trimming left V 2 bases short and J 2 bases short, with 8 bases between. CDR3 bases: TGTGCCAGCAGTTACCTACCACCCACAGATACGCAGTATTTT. This encodes CASSYLPPTDTQYF.